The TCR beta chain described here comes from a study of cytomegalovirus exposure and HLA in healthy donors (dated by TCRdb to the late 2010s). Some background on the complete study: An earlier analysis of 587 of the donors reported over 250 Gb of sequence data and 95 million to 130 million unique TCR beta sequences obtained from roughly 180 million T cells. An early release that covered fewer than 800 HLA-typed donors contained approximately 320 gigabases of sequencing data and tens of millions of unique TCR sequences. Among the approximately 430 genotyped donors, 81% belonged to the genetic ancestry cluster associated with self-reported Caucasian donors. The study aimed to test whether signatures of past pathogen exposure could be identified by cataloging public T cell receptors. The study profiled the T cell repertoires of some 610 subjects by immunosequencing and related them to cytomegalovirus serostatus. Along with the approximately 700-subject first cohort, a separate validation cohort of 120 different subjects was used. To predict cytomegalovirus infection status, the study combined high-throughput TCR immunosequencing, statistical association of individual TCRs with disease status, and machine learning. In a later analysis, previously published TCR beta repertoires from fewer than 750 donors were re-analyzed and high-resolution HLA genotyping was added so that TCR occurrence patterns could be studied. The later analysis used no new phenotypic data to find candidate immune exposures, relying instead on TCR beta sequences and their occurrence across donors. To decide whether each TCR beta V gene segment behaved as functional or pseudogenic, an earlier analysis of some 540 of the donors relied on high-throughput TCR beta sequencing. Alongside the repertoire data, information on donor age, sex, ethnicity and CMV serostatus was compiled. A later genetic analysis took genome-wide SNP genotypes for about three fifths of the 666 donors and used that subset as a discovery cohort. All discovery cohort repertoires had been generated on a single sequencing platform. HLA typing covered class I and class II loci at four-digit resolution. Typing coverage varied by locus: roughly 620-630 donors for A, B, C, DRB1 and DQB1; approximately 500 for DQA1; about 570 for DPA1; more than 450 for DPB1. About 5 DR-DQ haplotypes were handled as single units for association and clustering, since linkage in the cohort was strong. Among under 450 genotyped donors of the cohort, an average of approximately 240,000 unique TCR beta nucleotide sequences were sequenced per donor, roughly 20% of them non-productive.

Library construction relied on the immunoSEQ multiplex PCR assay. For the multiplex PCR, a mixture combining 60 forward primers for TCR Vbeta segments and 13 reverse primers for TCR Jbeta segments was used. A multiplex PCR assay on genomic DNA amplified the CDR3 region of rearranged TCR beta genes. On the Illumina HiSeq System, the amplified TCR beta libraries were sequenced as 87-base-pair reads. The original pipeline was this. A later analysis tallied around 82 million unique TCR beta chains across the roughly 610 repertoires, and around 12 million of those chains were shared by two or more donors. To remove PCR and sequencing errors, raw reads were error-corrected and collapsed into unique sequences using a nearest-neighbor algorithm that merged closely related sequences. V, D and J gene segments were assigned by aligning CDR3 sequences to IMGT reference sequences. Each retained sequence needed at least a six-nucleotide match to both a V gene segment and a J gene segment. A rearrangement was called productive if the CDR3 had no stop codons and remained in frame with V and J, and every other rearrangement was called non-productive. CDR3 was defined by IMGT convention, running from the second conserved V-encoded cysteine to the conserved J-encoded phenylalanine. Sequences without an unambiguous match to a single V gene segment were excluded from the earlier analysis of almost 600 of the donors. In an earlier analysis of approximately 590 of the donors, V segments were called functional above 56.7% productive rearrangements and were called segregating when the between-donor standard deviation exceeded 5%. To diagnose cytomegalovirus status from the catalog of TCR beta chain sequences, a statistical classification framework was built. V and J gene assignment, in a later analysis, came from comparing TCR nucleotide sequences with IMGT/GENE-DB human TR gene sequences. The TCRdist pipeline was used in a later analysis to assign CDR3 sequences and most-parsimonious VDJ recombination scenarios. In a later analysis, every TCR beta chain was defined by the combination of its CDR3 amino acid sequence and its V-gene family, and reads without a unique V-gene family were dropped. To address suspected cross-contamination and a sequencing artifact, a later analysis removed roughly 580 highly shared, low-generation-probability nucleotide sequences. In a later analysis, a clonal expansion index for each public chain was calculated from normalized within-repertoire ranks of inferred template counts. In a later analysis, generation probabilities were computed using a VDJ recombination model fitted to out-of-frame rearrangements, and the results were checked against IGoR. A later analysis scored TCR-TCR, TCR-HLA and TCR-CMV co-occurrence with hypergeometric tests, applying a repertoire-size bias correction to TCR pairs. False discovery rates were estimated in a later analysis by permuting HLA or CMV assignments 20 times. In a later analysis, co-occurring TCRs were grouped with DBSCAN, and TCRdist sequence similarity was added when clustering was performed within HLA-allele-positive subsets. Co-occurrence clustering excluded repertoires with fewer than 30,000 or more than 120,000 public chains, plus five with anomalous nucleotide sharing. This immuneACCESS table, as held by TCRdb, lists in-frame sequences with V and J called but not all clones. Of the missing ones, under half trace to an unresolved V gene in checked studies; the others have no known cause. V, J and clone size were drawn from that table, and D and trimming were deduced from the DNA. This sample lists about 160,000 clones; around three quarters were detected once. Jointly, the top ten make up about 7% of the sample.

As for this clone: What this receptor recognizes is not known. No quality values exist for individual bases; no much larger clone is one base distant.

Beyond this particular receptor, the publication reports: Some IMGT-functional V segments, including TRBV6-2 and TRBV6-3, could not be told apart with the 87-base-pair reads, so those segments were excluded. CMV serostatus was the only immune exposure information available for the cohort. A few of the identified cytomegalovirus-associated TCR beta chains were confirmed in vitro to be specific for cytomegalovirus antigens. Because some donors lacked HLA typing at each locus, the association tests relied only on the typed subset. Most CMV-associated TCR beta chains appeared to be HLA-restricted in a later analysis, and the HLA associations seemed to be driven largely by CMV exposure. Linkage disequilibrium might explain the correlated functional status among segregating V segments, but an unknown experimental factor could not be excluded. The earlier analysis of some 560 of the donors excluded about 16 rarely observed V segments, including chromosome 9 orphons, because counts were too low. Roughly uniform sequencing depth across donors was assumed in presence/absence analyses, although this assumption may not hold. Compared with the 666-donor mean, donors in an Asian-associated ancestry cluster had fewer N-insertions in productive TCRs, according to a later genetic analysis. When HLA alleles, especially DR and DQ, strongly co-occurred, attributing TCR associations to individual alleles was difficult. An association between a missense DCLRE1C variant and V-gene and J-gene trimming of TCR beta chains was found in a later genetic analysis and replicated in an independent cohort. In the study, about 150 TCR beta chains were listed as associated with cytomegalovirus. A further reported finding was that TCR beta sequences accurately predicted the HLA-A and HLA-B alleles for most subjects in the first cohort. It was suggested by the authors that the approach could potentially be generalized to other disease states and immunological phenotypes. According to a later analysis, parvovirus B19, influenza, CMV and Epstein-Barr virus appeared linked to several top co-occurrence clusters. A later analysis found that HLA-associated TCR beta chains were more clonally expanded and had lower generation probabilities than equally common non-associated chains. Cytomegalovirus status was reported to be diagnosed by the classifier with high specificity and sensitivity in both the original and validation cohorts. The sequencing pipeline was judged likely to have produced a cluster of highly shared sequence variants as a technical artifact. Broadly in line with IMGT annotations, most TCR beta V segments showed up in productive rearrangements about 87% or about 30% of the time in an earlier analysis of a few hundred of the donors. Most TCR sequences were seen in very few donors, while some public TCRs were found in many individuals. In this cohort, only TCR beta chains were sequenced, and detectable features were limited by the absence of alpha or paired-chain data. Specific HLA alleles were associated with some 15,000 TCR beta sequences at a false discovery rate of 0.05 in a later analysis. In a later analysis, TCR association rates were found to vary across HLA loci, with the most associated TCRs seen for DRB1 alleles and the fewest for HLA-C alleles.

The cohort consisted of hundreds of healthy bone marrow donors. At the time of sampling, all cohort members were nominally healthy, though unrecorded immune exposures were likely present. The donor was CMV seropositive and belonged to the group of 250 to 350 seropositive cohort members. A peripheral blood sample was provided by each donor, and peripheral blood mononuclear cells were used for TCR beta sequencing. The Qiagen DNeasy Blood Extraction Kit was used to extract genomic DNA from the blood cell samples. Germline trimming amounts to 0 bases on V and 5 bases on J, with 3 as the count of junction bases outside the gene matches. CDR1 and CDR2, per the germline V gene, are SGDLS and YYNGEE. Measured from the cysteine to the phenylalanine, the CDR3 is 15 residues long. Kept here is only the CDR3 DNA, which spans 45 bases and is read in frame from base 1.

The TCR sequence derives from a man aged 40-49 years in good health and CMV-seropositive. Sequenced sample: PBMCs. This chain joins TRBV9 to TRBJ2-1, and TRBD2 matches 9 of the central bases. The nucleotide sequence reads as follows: TGTGCCAGCAGCGTAGGGGGCGGGGGGGACAATGAGCAGTTCTTC. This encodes CASSVGGGGDNEQFF.